The clone carrying this T cell receptor (beta chain) was found once. Its antigen remains unknown. Other DNA sequences from this sample encode an identical CDR3 as well. These data are taken from a study of T cell responses to AZD1222 COVID-19 vaccine. Study results and caveats: At baseline, just a handful of AZD1222 recipients tested seropositive. Clonal diversity was possibly underestimated, and white British individuals and females predominated among donors.

Data came from immunoSEQ multiplex PCR; TCRdb stores just in-frame clones and leaves some out. The sample has more than 85,000 clones, approximately 91% seen once; the top ten hold less than 8.5%. Germline values: CDR1 LGHDT, CDR2 YNNKEL (reference sequence). The CDR3 is 12 amino acids. V was clipped by 2 bases and J by 5 bases, with 6 bases between them. Sample: peripheral blood, taken on day 0 of AZD1222 vaccination. This clonotype was sampled from an adult in good health. The genes are TRBV3-1 (or the pseudogene TRBV3-2) and TRBJ1-2; D not resolved. CDR3 in amino acids: CASSQRGYGYTF. CDR3 DNA: TGTGCCAGCAGCCAACGGGGATATGGCTACACCTTC.